The present TCR beta chain was sequenced within a study of cytomegalovirus exposure and HLA in healthy donors. At the level of the study: Clustering assigned 81% of the roughly 400 genotyped donors to the Caucasian-associated ancestry cluster. The study's findings and limits: Under 20,000 TCR beta sequences were associated with HLA alleles at 0.05 false discovery rate in a later analysis. Researchers counted around 170 TCR beta chains as cytomegalovirus-associated.

13 Jbeta primers and 60 Vbeta primers were used for the PCR. Using immunoSEQ multiplex PCR, the repertoire was profiled, and TCRdb retains in-frame clones only, with some absent. Here the sample spans under 200,000 clones, 68% being singletons. As concerns this clone: What it recognizes is unknown.

The CDR3 has 12 residues. Germline loops: CDR1 SGHVS, CDR2 FQNEAQ. Trimming cost V 3 bases and J 4 bases, with 6 bases left between them. The study sampled nominally healthy donors, though unrecorded immune exposures were likely. The chain couples TRBV7-8 to TRBJ1-1; D not resolved. This sequence was found in a young woman in good health and CMV-seropositive. The sample consisted of PBMCs. The CDR3 DNA is TGTGCCAGCAGCTTTTCGTCCACTGAAGCTTTCTTT. Translating gives CASSFSSTEAFF.